This T cell receptor beta chain was identified in a study of blood T cell repertoires in COVID-19. For the study at large: Samples taken during acute and convalescent COVID-19 were collected in the United States, Italy and Spain. T cells, B-cell-depleted T cells, or PBMCs provided the cDNA or gDNA that served as material.

Source study methods: Estimated nucleated cell counts came from reference gene primer amplification. Assay used: immunoSEQ multiplex PCR; TCRdb lists only in-frame clones, some missing. That table is the source of V, J and clone size, and D and trimming were worked out from the DNA. This sample carries a few hundred thousand clones, around 87% of them seen once, and the ten largest clones take about 1%. V lost 4 bases and J lost 5, with 11 bases in between. Per the germline V gene, CDR1 is SQVTM and CDR2 is ANQGSEA. CDR3 length: 13 amino acids. One Seattle source followed patients from active infection through their disease course.

The sequence derives from a woman aged 40 to 50 with COVID-19, enrolled during active disease. Sample: peripheral blood. V is TRBV29-1 and J is TRBJ1-4, with a tentative D call TRBD1 (5 bases). Written as DNA, the CDR3 is TGCAGCGTTGGGACTGGGGGGAATGAAAAACTGTTTTTT. Protein product: CSVGTGGNEKLFF.